A selection of T cell receptor beta chains follows, all from one sample in a study of a mutant IDH1 vaccine in newly diagnosed glioma. The protocol was immunoSEQ multiplex PCR, while the TCRdb copy is restricted to in-frame clones and leaves out a portion. This sample yields 50,000 to 60,000 clones, of which roughly 90% are seen a single time; more than 2% belongs to the top ten. Their antigens are not known. The material sequenced was PBMCs, taken from a glioma patient whose treatment included an IDH1 peptide vaccine. These receptors were taken from a man in his fifties with glioma. Both conserved end residues are part of each CDR3. Fields, in order: V gene, J gene, CDR3 protein.

V: TRBV13; J: TRBJ2-3; CDR3: CASSLGAVAGPGGTDTQYF
V: TRBV9; J: TRBJ1-2; CDR3: CASSPGQGVYGYTF
V: TRBV7-9; J: TRBJ1-1; CDR3: CASSLEQPGRPEAFF
V: TRBV4-2; J: TRBJ2-2; CDR3: CASSQVQEPGELFF
V: TRBV29-1; J: TRBJ2-7; CDR3: CSVSTGPEQYF
V: TRBV5-1; J: TRBJ1-2; CDR3: CASSLGRIGGYTF
V: TRBV21-1; J: TRBJ2-1; CDR3: CASSKGRDRGPVEQFF
V: TRBV6-1; J: TRBJ2-7; CDR3: CASERQQSSYEQYF
V: TRBV4-2; J: TRBJ2-3; CDR3: CASRYQRATDTQYF
V: TRBV7-9; J: TRBJ2-5; CDR3: CASSFRTQETQYF
V: TRBV4-2; J: TRBJ2-1; CDR3: CASSQEFASGSHEQFF
V: TRBV28; J: TRBJ2-3; CDR3: CASSTQTGAWTDTQYF
V: TRBV29-1; J: TRBJ2-2; CDR3: CSVVGTSGALPNTGELFF
V: TRBV15; J: TRBJ2-1; CDR3: CATSKGQGLNEQFF
V: TRBV6-6; J: TRBJ2-5; CDR3: CASSLSGRAGGTQYF
V: TRBV27; J: TRBJ2-7; CDR3: CASSFVPGEGYEQYF
V: TRBV4-2; J: TRBJ2-6; CDR3: CASSQAGPSGANVLTF
V: TRBV7-9; J: TRBJ2-4; CDR3: CASSYHSTSAGIQYF
V: TRBV29-1; J: TRBJ1-1; CDR3: CSVGDSGTEAFF
V: TRBV2; J: TRBJ1-1; CDR3: CASSGMTANTEAFF
V: TRBV9; J: TRBJ2-2; CDR3: CASSGGQGNTGELFF
V: TRBV11-2; J: TRBJ2-7; CDR3: CASSFTGEGIYEQYF
V: TRBV10-1; J: TRBJ2-1; CDR3: CASRREGEREQFF
V: TRBV6-6; J: TRBJ1-4; CDR3: CASTESSATNEKLFF
V: TRBV5-4; J: TRBJ2-7; CDR3: CASSLGQGLSEQYF
V: TRBV7-2; J: TRBJ1-1; CDR3: CASSPRWYPDLNTEAFF
V: TRBV7-2; J: TRBJ2-7; CDR3: CASSFFDRWNEQYF